This passage covers 9 T cell receptor beta chains from one sample sequenced in a study of chemoradiotherapy in HPV16-positive cancers (dated by TCRdb to between 2021 and 2022). Library creation used the immunoSEQ multiplex PCR assay. In its TCRdb copy, this immuneACCESS table keeps in-frame sequences only and misses some clones. Where compared with another copy, unresolved V genes explain less than half of these, and the others have no known cause. This sample holds around 15,000 clones; around 78% were observed only once. The ten largest clones add up to around 9.6% of the sample. Sample collection was performed from a patient who underwent chemoradiotherapy. The receptors shown here come from a human donor with HPV-associated anogenital cancer.

The chain combines TRBV7-2 with TRBJ2-5; 13 bases are shared with TRBD2. Germline V CDR1 and CDR2: SGHTA, FQGNSA. The ends lost 6 bases at V and 4 bases at J; junction bases unmatched: 2. The CDR3 runs 14 residues. In DNA, the CDR3 is TGTGCCAGCAGGCGGACTAGCGGGGGAGAGACCCAGTACTTC. Protein product: CASRRTSGGETQYF.

This rearrangement joins TRBV9 to TRBJ2-1; 12 bases line up with TRBD2. The CDR3 totals 15 residues. Germline CDR1 reads SGDLS; CDR2 reads YYNGEE. The junction had 7 bases not matched to a gene; V was cut back by 3 bases and J by 9 bases. The CDR3 is CASSDKTSGGFEQFF. In nucleotides, the CDR3 is TGTGCCAGCAGCGACAAGACTAGCGGGGGTTTTGAGCAGTTCTTC.

Concerning this clone itself: At the DNA level, this CDR3 is encoded by other sequences in the same sample as well. The chain carries TRBV9 and TRBJ2-7, with 10 bases aligning to TRBD1. The junction had 1 base not matched to a gene; V was cut back by 3 bases and J by 4 bases. Per germline, CDR1 SGDLS and CDR2 YYNGEE. This CDR3 is 13 amino acids long. In DNA, the CDR3 is TGTGCCAGCAGCGGACAGGGGGCTTACGAGCAGTACTTC. Encoded protein: CASSGQGAYEQYF.

The chain uses TRBV19 and TRBJ2-1; 8 nucleotides match TRBD2. The V gene end was trimmed by 3 bases and the J gene end by 5 bases; junction bases not matched to a gene: 6. Germline assignment: CDR1 LNHDA and CDR2 SQIVND (reference sequence). CDR3 length: 15 amino acids. The chain's CDR3 is CASSIRGGGDNEQFF. CDR3 DNA: TGTGCCAGTAGTATTCGGGGGGGAGGGGACAATGAGCAGTTCTTC.

This rearrangement joins TRBV6-6 to TRBJ2-7; TRBD2 is a possible D gene (6 bases). The CDR3 totals 16 residues. The V gene lost 0 bases and the J gene lost 0 bases, with 12 bases spanning the gap. Germline CDR1 reads MNHNY; CDR2 reads SVGAGI (reference sequence). CDR3 DNA sequence: TGTGCCAGCAGTTACTCGGGGGGAGTCGTCTCCTACGAGCAGTACTTC. This sequence encodes CASSYSGGVVSYEQYF.

The chain links TRBV2 to TRBJ2-7; tentatively, D is TRBD2 (5 bases). Germline CDR1 and CDR2: SNHLY and FYNNEI. This CDR3 spans 14 amino acids. Trimming left V 4 bases short and J 0 bases short, with 10 bases between. The CDR3: CASSVEGNSYEQYF. In nucleotides, the CDR3 is TGTGCCAGCAGTGTCGAGGGCAACTCCTACGAGCAGTACTTC.

This chain connects TRBV2 to TRBJ2-7; 7 bases align to TRBD1. The CDR3 spans 14 residues. After removal of 5 bases from V and 2 bases from J, the junction contained 6 bases not matched to a gene. In germline, CDR1 is SNHLY, CDR2 FYNNEI. The CDR3 sequence: CASSFRQGPYEQYF. CDR3 bases: TGTGCCAGCAGTTTCCGACAGGGTCCCTACGAGCAGTACTTC.

The rearrangement links TRBV7-9 to TRBJ1-2; 8 bases agree with TRBD1. V dropped 5 bases and J dropped 11; count of bases not matched to a gene: 16. Germline-derived CDR1 and CDR2 are SEHNR and FQNEAQ (reference sequence). This CDR3 spans 15 amino acids. CDR3 in DNA: TGTGCCAGCAGCCGCCAGGGGGGAGACAGGGGCCGTTACACCTTC. Its protein is CASSRQGGDRGRYTF.

V is TRBV4-3 and J is TRBJ2-7; D unclear. V was clipped by 5 bases and J by 3 bases, with 11 bases between them. CDR3 length equals 13 residues. Germline loops: CDR1 LGHNA, CDR2 YSLEER. CDR3 nucleotide sequence: TGCGCCAGCAGCGACACGCGATTCTACGAGCAGTACTTC. Amino acid sequence: CASSDTRFYEQYF.